This TCR beta chain was found in a study of T cell responses to AZD1222 COVID-19 vaccine. Study-level information: Some second doses came at about 4 weeks and others at about 12 weeks; these were pooled.

CDR3 length equals 14 residues. The germline CDR1 and CDR2 sequences are SGHTS and YDEGEE. The V and J ends lost 0 bases and 1 base respectively, with 7 bases between them. The table came from immunoSEQ multiplex PCR; TCRdb's copy has only in-frame clones and leaves some out. Of under 150,000 clones listed, nearly 95% are singletons. Whole-study findings and limits: Donors, mostly white British, included more females; clonal diversity was possibly underestimated. Increases in Spike-specific TCR breadth and depth were seen after two AZD1222 doses.

With regard to this clone: As yet, its antigen is unknown.

The chain has TRBV5-8 and TRBJ1-1, with D unclear. The TCR sequence derives from an adult in good health. The source was peripheral blood, collected on day 0 of AZD1222 vaccination. The CDR3 nucleotides are TGTGCCAGCAGCTTGGCCAGGCCGAACACTGAAGCTTTCTTT. Amino acids: CASSLARPNTEAFF.